This T cell receptor (beta chain) was retrieved from a study of shared clonotypes between healthy human individuals. As for the study in general: The study drew on a couple of women and three men aged 18 to 49 as donors.

On this clone itself: Its antigen is currently unknown.

Measured with immunoSEQ multiplex PCR; TCRdb has only the in-frame clones, and not every one. Seen here are about 2.4 million clones, 80% to 95% observed once, and the top ten hold approximately 0.36%. The V end lost 0 bases, the J end lost 6 bases, and 17 bases lay between the germline ends. There are 16 residues in the CDR3. Healthy adults negative for HIV, lacking recent acute infections or vaccinations, served as donors. The study's findings and limits: Measured sharing among donors was expected to vary with sequencing depth. Memory subsets had estimated richness that was generally smaller than that of naive subsets.

This chain links TRBV23-1 with TRBJ1-1, with D uncertain. TRBV23-1 is designated an ORF whose function remains uncertain. The clonotype originates from a man younger than 30 in good health. Some clones in this sample may be carry-over from other donors' samples. Sequencing was carried out using naive CD4+ T cells from PBMCs. Subset of the sample: CD45RA+ positively selected. CDR3: CASSQSGSRTRAEAFF. The CDR3 bases are TGCGCCAGCAGTCAATCAGGGTCCAGGACTAGGGCTGAAGCTTTCTTT.